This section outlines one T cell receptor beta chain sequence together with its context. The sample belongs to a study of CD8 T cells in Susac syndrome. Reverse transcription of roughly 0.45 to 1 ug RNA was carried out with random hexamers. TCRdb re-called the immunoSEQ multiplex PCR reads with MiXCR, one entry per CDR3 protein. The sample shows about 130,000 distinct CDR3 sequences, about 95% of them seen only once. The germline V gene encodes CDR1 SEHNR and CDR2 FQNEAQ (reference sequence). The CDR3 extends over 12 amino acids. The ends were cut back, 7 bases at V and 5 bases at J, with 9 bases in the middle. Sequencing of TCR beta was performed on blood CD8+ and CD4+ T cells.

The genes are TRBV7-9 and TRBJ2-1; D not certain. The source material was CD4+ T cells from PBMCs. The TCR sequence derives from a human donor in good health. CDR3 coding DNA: TGTGCCAGCAACCGACTTGACAATGAGCAGTTCTTC. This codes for CASNRLDNEQFF.